This entry lists 19 T cell receptor beta chains sequenced from one sample in a study of response to subunit inactivated influenza vaccine. TCRdb fed the RT-PCR reads into MiXCR, producing one record per CDR3 protein. The sample has under 750,000 distinct CDR3 sequences; approximately 12% are singletons. Sequences were derived from PBMCs from blood, sampled on the day of vaccination. The receptors come from a man aged 50 to 59 who received an inactivated influenza vaccine.

This clonotype was recorded once. V and J are TRBV9 and TRBJ2-2; tentatively, D is TRBD2 (6 bases). The CDR3 is 17 residues long. Between the trimmed V and J ends, which lost 0 bases and 3 bases, there was a span of 15 bases. CDR1 and CDR2 (germline): SGDLS, YYNGEE. The CDR3: CASSVDIGGVDTGELFF. In DNA, the CDR3 is TGTGCCAGCAGCGTAGATATCGGGGGAGTTGACACCGGGGAGCTGTTTTTT.

This clonotype was seen only a few times. The genes are TRBV19 and TRBJ2-3; D unclear. The germline V gene has CDR1 LNHDA and CDR2 SQIVND (reference sequence). V lost 3 bases, J lost 0 bases, and 7 bases lay in between. The CDR3 runs 14 residues. Here the CDR3 DNA reads TGTGCCAGTAGTATCATGGGCAGCACAGATACGCAGTATTTT. Encoded protein: CASSIMGSTDTQYF.

This rearrangement joins TRBV6-1 to TRBJ1-2, with TRBD1 matching 7 bases. This CDR3 spans 13 amino acids. Germline lookup yields CDR1 MNHNS and CDR2 SASEGT. After removal of 6 bases from V and 8 bases from J, the junction contained 9 bases not matched to a gene. The chain's CDR3 is CASSNNRGIGYTF. The CDR3 bases are TGTGCCAGCAGCAATAACAGGGGTATAGGCTACACCTTC.

This clonotype was found many times. The V call is TRBV20-1, the J call TRBJ1-2, with 8 positions matching TRBD1. Trimming at V came to 6 bases and at J to 7 bases, leaving 4 bases not matched to a gene. The CDR3 contains 11 residues. CDR1 is DFQATT, CDR2 SNEGSKA, per germline (reference sequence). CDR3 nucleotides: TGCAGTGCCCGGACAGGGAGTGGCTACACCTTC. This codes for CSARTGSGYTF.

The chain has TRBV18 and TRBJ2-1; D is unclear. V lost 0 bases and J 5 bases, leaving 8 bases between the germline ends. The CDR3 runs to 14 residues. Germline CDR1 reads KGHSH; CDR2 reads LQKENI. The DNA of the CDR3 is TGTGCCAGCTCACCACCCGGCAGTCACAATGAGCAGTTCTTC. It is translated as CASSPPGSHNEQFF.

The V and J genes are TRBV27 and TRBJ2-7; D possibly corresponds to TRBD1 (6 bases). Trimming removed 8 bases at V and 5 bases at J, with 13 bases between. The CDR3 is made up of 12 amino acids. The V gene's germline CDR1 is MNHEY and CDR2 SMNVEV (reference sequence). The CDR3 coding sequence is TGTGCCAGCCCCTCTGGGGGCCACGAGCAGTACTTC. It translates to CASPSGGHEQYF.

The chain employs TRBV28 and TRBJ2-4; TRBD2 agrees at 8 bases. Trimming removed 3 bases from V and 9 bases from J; junction bases left unmatched: 10. CDR3 length equals 15 residues. The germline V gene encodes CDR1 MDHEN and CDR2 SYDVKM. The CDR3 nucleotides read TGTGCCAGCAGTTTCGGTGGTAGCGGGGTTAGCATTCAGTACTTC. Translated, it gives CASSFGGSGVSIQYF.

This clonotype was seen ten or more times. The V gene is TRBV19, the J gene TRBJ1-5, with TRBD1 matching 10 bases. The trim removed 4 bases at V and 2 bases at J, leaving 2 bases unmatched. Germline V CDR1 and CDR2: LNHDA, SQIVND (reference sequence). The CDR3 is made up of 15 amino acids. CDR3 DNA sequence: TGTGCCAGTAGTACGACAGGGGGCGGCAATCAGCCCCAGCATTTT. Translated, it gives CASSTTGGGNQPQHF. Drawing the rest from reference TRBV19 and TRBJ1-5, the complete variable domain is DGGITQSPKYLFRKEGQNVTLSCEQNLNHDAMYWYRQDPGQGLRLIYYSQIVNDFQKGDIAEGYSVSREKKESFPLTVTSAQKNPTAFYLCASSTTGGGNQPQHFGDGTRLSIL.

A few counts support this clonotype. The rearrangement joins TRBV12-3 or TRBV12-4 to TRBJ2-6; TRBD1 matches at 7 bases. The CDR3 extends over 17 amino acids. The trim removed 6 bases at V and 0 bases at J, leaving 8 bases unmatched. CDR3: CASSPRTGTSGANVLTF. Written as DNA, the CDR3 is TGTGCCAGCAGCCCCCGGACAGGCACCTCTGGGGCCAACGTCCTGACTTTC.

The chain uses TRBV6-1 and TRBJ1-1; D is unclear. Trimming stripped 10 bases from V and 1 base from J, with 13 bases between. The CDR3 is 13 amino acids. Per germline, CDR1 MNHNS and CDR2 SASEGT. DNA of the CDR3: TGTGCCACCGAAAGGACGACGAACACTGAAGCTTTCTTT. It translates to CATERTTNTEAFF.

The table lists this clonotype with a few counts. J is TRBJ2-3 and V is TRBV5-5; 7 positions agree with TRBD1. Germline assignment: CDR1 SGHKS and CDR2 YYEKEE (reference sequence). CDR3 size: 14 residues. J lost 4 bases, V lost 4 bases, and 6 bases had no gene match. The CDR3 nucleotides are TGTGCCAGCAGCCGGGGACAGAGGGCAGATACGCAGTATTTT. This translates into CASSRGQRADTQYF.

The CDR3 reads CASSFWLDEQFF. The CDR3 DNA reads as TGTGCCAGCAGTTTCTGGCTAGATGAGCAGTTCTTC. The gene calls are TRBV12-3 or TRBV12-4 and TRBJ2-1; D not certain. CDR3 length: 12 amino acids. V gave up 3 bases and J gave up 8 bases, with 8 bases separating them.

The genes are TRBV7-3 and TRBJ2-5; D gene ambiguous. The length of the CDR3 is 13 residues. V gave up 0 bases and J gave up 3 bases, with 5 bases separating them. Per germline, CDR1 SGHTA and CDR2 FQGTGA. The CDR3 sequence is CASSLTVEETQYF. The CDR3 DNA reads TGTGCCAGCAGCTTAACTGTGGAAGAGACCCAGTACTTC.

The chain couples TRBV28 to TRBJ2-5; possibly TRBD2 for D (6 bases). V lost 3 bases to trimming and J lost 2 bases, with 16 bases between them. The CDR3 is made up of 16 amino acids. Germline values: CDR1 MDHEN, CDR2 SYDVKM. CDR3 bases: TGTGCCAGCAGTTTTTCGATGGCGGGAACGCAAGAGACCCAGTACTTC. Its protein is CASSFSMAGTQETQYF.

This clonotype was seen many times. The gene calls are TRBV29-1 and TRBJ2-5; D is unclear. Germline V lookup: CDR1 SQVTM, CDR2 ANQGSEA. V was shortened by 4 bases and J by 4 bases, with 7 bases between the two germline ends. The CDR3 spans 11 residues. The CDR3 sequence is CSVGAAETQYF. The DNA for the CDR3 is TGCAGCGTTGGGGCCGCAGAGACCCAGTACTTC.

This clonotype was counted only a few times. This rearrangement joins TRBV12-3 or TRBV12-4 to TRBJ1-1; D gene ambiguous. Trimming pared 5 bases from V and 1 base from J, leaving 8 bases between. This CDR3 spans 13 amino acids. CDR3 DNA sequence: TGTGCCAGCAGTGATGCGGGGAACACTGAAGCTTTCTTT. Translated, it gives CASSDAGNTEAFF.

The chain has TRBV12-3 or TRBV12-4 and TRBJ2-7, with D perhaps matching TRBD2 (6 bases). The V gene lost 6 bases and the J gene lost 6 bases, with 15 bases spanning the gap. The CDR3 is 13 residues long. The CDR3 DNA is TGTGCCAGCAGGACCGGGCGGGGTGGCGAGCAGTACTTC. This sequence encodes CASRTGRGGEQYF.

The chain carries TRBV20-1 and TRBJ2-7; 8 nucleotides match TRBD2. Trimming at V came to 5 bases and at J to 0 bases, leaving 3 bases not matched to a gene. The CDR3 runs 13 residues. Germline-derived CDR1 and CDR2 are DFQATT and SNEGSKA (reference sequence). The CDR3 DNA sequence: TGCAGTGCTTATAGCGGGGCCTCCTACGAGCAGTACTTC. This gives the protein CSAYSGASYEQYF.

This clonotype was counted ten times or more. A junction boundary mismatches the germline segment, possibly from a read error. The chain couples TRBV4-2 to TRBJ2-3, with 7 bases matching TRBD2. Germline-derived CDR1 and CDR2 are LGHNA and YNFKEQ. This CDR3 is built from 14 residues. The CDR3 reads CASGQRGSTDTQYF. The CDR3 coding sequence is TGTGCCAGCGGCCAGCGGGGTAGCACAGATACGCAGTATTTT.